Each of the 27 T cell receptor beta chains below was sequenced from the same sample in a study of early T cells in non-severe SARS-CoV-2 infection. TCRdb ran MiXCR on the 5' RACE reads and lists one entry per CDR3 protein. The data contain tens of thousands of distinct CDR3 sequences, under 7.5% of them seen just once; the ten biggest clones take up roughly 2.8%. This specimen consisted of whole blood, obtained at baseline. The receptors stem from an adult who was a healthcare worker with PCR-confirmed SARS-CoV-2 infection or an uninfected control (not recorded which).

This clonotype occurred a few times. The chain carries TRBV7-8 and TRBJ1-2, with TRBD1 matching 11 bases. The CDR3 sequence is 17 residues long. The V gene end was trimmed by 0 bases and the J gene end by 4 bases; junction bases not matched to a gene: 7. Per germline, CDR1 SGHVS and CDR2 FQNEAQ. CDR3 sequence reads: CASSLAKGQGEGYGYTF. The CDR3 nucleotides read TGTGCCAGCAGCTTAGCGAAGGGACAGGGGGAGGGCTATGGCTACACCTTC.

The chain combines TRBV11-2 with TRBJ2-2; D unclear. Trimming removed 5 bases from V and 4 bases from J, with 11 bases in between. Germline-derived CDR1 and CDR2 are SGHAT and FQNNGV. This CDR3 comprises 14 residues. In DNA form, the CDR3 reads TGTGCCAGCAGCCAGCCCAGGACCACCGGGGAGCTGTTTTTT. It encodes CASSQPRTTGELFF.

This clonotype was counted at least ten times. The CDR3 DNA reads TGCAGTGCTAGGGCAACAGGCGGACTTAACACTGAAGCTTTCTTT. Amino acids: CSARATGGLNTEAFF. V usage is TRBV20-1 and J usage is TRBJ1-1, with D possibly matching TRBD1 (5 bases). Germline CDR1 is DFQATT and CDR2 is SNEGSKA (reference sequence). The germline V and J ends were trimmed by 3 bases and 2 bases, with 16 bases remaining between them. The CDR3 has 15 residues.

In DNA form, the CDR3 reads TGTGCCAGCAGTTTCGCAGATACGCAGTATTTT. Protein sequence: CASSFADTQYF. This chain joins TRBV12-3 or TRBV12-4 and TRBJ2-3; D is unresolved. The ends were cut back, 3 bases at V and 4 bases at J, with 2 bases in the middle. The CDR3 runs 11 residues.

This clonotype was seen a few times. This may arise from a read error, as a much more abundant clone is one base away. The rearrangement uses TRBV7-9 and TRBJ2-3; TRBD1 is a possible D gene (6 bases). CDR1 SEHNR and CDR2 FQNEAQ come from the germline V gene (reference sequence). The CDR3 is 16 amino acids. The CDR3 region is CVSSSQGSFIGNTQYF. CDR3 nucleotides: TGTGTCAGCAGCTCACAGGGATCTTTCATTGGAAATACGCAGTATTTT.

This clonotype has ten or more counts. This chain links TRBV20-1 with TRBJ2-1; D might be TRBD1 (6 bases). Trimming pared 6 bases from V and 5 bases from J, leaving 17 bases between. The V gene's germline CDR1 is DFQATT and CDR2 SNEGSKA (reference sequence). The CDR3 covers 14 residues. This CDR3 is CSAVTGTGDNEQFF. CDR3 bases: TGCAGTGCGGTGACAGGAACAGGTGACAATGAGCAGTTCTTC.

This clonotype appeared many times. The rearrangement joins TRBV24-1 to TRBJ2-2; no reliable D call. The CDR3 covers 13 residues. The germline CDR1 and CDR2 sequences are KGHDR and SFDVKD. V was cut by 7 bases and J by 1 base, with 6 bases left in between. CDR3 nucleotide sequence: TGTGCCACCAGCCAGGAGAACACCGGGGAGCTGTTTTTT. Protein: CATSQENTGELFF.

In this sample, this clonotype turned up many times. The chain employs TRBV6-1 and TRBJ1-5; 7 bases are shared with TRBD1. There are 13 residues in the CDR3. Per the germline V gene, CDR1 is MNHNS and CDR2 is SASEGT. The ends lost 6 bases at V and 4 bases at J; junction bases unmatched: 3. CDR3: CASRPTGNQPQHF. DNA for the CDR3: TGTGCCAGCAGACCGACAGGGAATCAGCCCCAGCATTTT.

This clonotype was picked up many times. CDR3 nucleotide sequence: TGCAGTGCTAGTATGGGGGGGAACATTCAGTACTTC. It encodes CSASMGGNIQYF. The V call is TRBV20-1, the J call TRBJ2-4; 7 nucleotides line up with TRBD2. Trimming removed 3 bases from V and 7 bases from J; junction bases left unmatched: 3. The CDR3 extends over 12 amino acids. Looked up from germline, CDR1 is DFQATT and CDR2 is SNEGSKA (reference sequence).

The count of this clonotype is one. The V and J genes are TRBV11-1 and TRBJ2-3; 7 bases are shared with TRBD1. V lost 4 bases, J lost 2 bases, and 6 bases stayed unmatched. The CDR3 has 15 residues. Germline-derived CDR1 and CDR2 are SGHAT and FQDESV (reference sequence). The chain's CDR3 is CASSSTGATTDTQYF. CDR3 nucleotides: TGTGCCAGCAGCTCCACAGGGGCGACCACAGATACGCAGTATTTT.

Ten or more counts support this clonotype. J is TRBJ2-7 and V is TRBV19; TRBD1 might be the D (6 bases). This CDR3 region has 14 residues. The V and J ends lost 3 bases and 0 bases respectively, with 9 bases between them. CDR1 and CDR2 from the germline V gene are LNHDA and SQIVND (reference sequence). In DNA, the CDR3 is TGTGCCAGTAGTATCATGGACAGCTCCTACGAGCAGTACTTC. It specifies CASSIMDSSYEQYF.

This clonotype was recorded at least ten times. J is TRBJ2-7 and V is TRBV11-2, with TRBD2 matching over 13 bases. The J segment lost 4 bases and the V segment lost 4 bases, leaving 7 bases of the junction unmatched. Germline V gene data show CDR1 as SGHAT and CDR2 as FQNNGV. This CDR3 spans 16 amino acids. CDR3 DNA: TGTGCCAGCAGCTCGTATGGGACTAGCGGGGAATACGAGCAGTACTTC. Translation: CASSSYGTSGEYEQYF.

This clonotype was counted between two and nine times. The chain links TRBV11-3 to TRBJ2-1; D is undetermined. The V end was cut by 5 bases, the J end by 5 bases, with 10 bases between. Germline V gene lookup returns CDR1 SGHNT and CDR2 YENEEA. CDR3 length: 13 residues. The CDR3 is CASSQRNNNEQFF. CDR3 in DNA: TGTGCCAGCAGCCAGAGGAACAACAATGAGCAGTTCTTC.

This clonotype was seen more than once but under ten times. This sequence joins TRBV12-3 or TRBV12-4 and TRBJ1-2; 7 nucleotides line up with TRBD1. The CDR3 runs to 13 residues. V lost 6 bases to trimming and J lost 6 bases; unmatched junction nucleotides: 7. The CDR3 here is CASRYRGADGYTF. For the CDR3, the DNA is TGTGCCAGCAGATACAGGGGAGCGGATGGCTACACCTTC.

Ten or more counts support this clonotype. This sequence joins TRBV7-2 and TRBJ2-5; D is possibly TRBD2 (6 bases). The CDR3 is 12 residues long. Germline V gene data show CDR1 as SGHTA and CDR2 as FQGNSA. Deletions cut 5 bases from V and 8 bases from J, with 12 bases between. CDR3 sequence: CASSPRESTQYF. CDR3 in DNA: TGTGCCAGCAGCCCCCGGGAGTCCACCCAGTACTTC.

This clonotype has only a few counts. The genes are TRBV7-9 and TRBJ2-5; 9 bases agree with TRBD1. The CDR3 contains 16 residues. Losses at the gene ends were 3 bases for V and 5 bases for J; bases not matched to a gene: 10. The germline gives CDR1 SEHNR, CDR2 FQNEAQ (reference sequence). Here the CDR3 reads CASSFLRDRGIETQYF. CDR3 in DNA: TGTGCCAGCAGCTTCCTCCGTGACAGGGGGATTGAGACCCAGTACTTC.

This chain connects TRBV30 to TRBJ1-2, with 8 bases fitting TRBD1. This CDR3 has 13 residues. J gave up 2 bases and V 3 bases, and 2 bases lay outside the gene matches. Germline loops: CDR1 GTSNPN, CDR2 SVGIG (reference sequence). In DNA form, the CDR3 reads TGTGCCTGGAGCACAGGGGGAAACTATGGCTACACCTTC. Translation: CAWSTGGNYGYTF. Full variable domain (outside the CDR3, taken from reference TRBV30 and TRBJ1-2): SQTIHQWPATLVQPVGSPLSLECTVEGTSNPNLYWYRQAAGRGLQLLFYSVGIGQISSEVPQNLSASRPQDRQFILSSKKLLLSDSGFYLCAWSTGGNYGYTFGSGTRLTVV.

The chain joins TRBV6-6 to TRBJ2-5; 7 bases agree with TRBD1. V lost 2 bases, J lost 2 bases, and 2 bases stayed unmatched. The V gene's germline CDR1 is MNHNY and CDR2 SVGAGI (reference sequence). There are 14 residues in the CDR3. In DNA, the CDR3 is TGTGCCAGCAGTTACGGGACAGCACAAGAGACCCAGTACTTC. The encoded protein is CASSYGTAQETQYF.

This clonotype showed up just a few times. The chain combines TRBV20-1 with TRBJ1-5, with D perhaps matching TRBD1 (5 bases). Germline assignment: CDR1 DFQATT and CDR2 SNEGSKA (reference sequence). V was cut by 0 bases and J by 5 bases, with 11 bases left in between. The CDR3 covers 14 residues. The CDR3 reads CSARDLGTHQPQHF. In nucleotides, the CDR3 is TGCAGTGCTAGAGACCTCGGGACGCATCAGCCCCAGCATTTT.

The sample holds many counts of this clonotype. CDR3 loop: CASSESPAGSSTDTQYF. The CDR3 bases are TGCGCCAGCAGTGAGTCTCCGGCAGGGAGCTCCACAGATACGCAGTATTTT. The chain employs TRBV10-1 and TRBJ2-3; D is tentatively TRBD1 or TRBD2 (5 bases each). This CDR3 is 17 amino acids long. Between the trimmed V and J ends, which lost 0 bases and 2 bases, there was a span of 15 bases. The germline V gene encodes CDR1 WNHNN and CDR2 SYGVQD (reference sequence).

This clonotype was seen many times. This chain connects TRBV12-3 or TRBV12-4 to TRBJ2-3; D not certain. The ends were cut back, 5 bases at V and 6 bases at J, with 15 bases in the middle. The CDR3 sequence is 14 residues long. The CDR3 is CASSPSSGSDTQYF. CDR3 nucleotide sequence: TGTGCCAGCAGTCCTTCGTCTGGCTCGGATACGCAGTATTTT.

This clonotype has ten or more counts. The V and J genes are TRBV5-1 and TRBJ2-7, with a possible D match to TRBD1 (8 bases). The germline CDR1 and CDR2 sequences are SGHRS and YFSETQ. The CDR3 consists of 16 residues. Trimming took 0 bases from V and 3 from J, leaving 16 bases between them. CDR3 DNA: TGCGCCAGCAGCTTGGGACAGGGGAGGGCCTACTACGAGCAGTACTTC. Translation gives CASSLGQGRAYYEQYF.

About this clonotype itself: A much larger clone differs by one base, so this may be a read error. V gene TRBV28 combines with J gene TRBJ1-4, with 9 bases identical to TRBD1. This CDR3 contains 15 residues. The germline V gene encodes CDR1 MDHEN and CDR2 SYDVKM. CDR3 nucleotides: TGTGCCAGCAGTCCCACAGGGGGCCGTAAGCAAAAACAGTTTTTT. Residues: CASSPTGGRKQKQFF. Complete variable domain (other parts from reference TRBV28 and TRBJ1-4): DVKVTQSSRYLVKRTGEKVFLECVQDMDHENMFWYRQDPGLGLRLIYFSYDVKMKEKGDIPEGYSVSREKKERFSLILESASTNQTSMYLCASSPTGGRKQKQFFGSGTQLSVL.

At least ten counts were recorded for this clonotype. V is TRBV7-8 and J is TRBJ1-2; D is undetermined. There are 13 residues in the CDR3. Germline values: CDR1 SGHVS, CDR2 FQNEAQ. The ends were cut back, 5 bases at V and 0 bases at J, with 7 bases in the middle. CDR3 nucleotides: TGTGCCAGCAGCCTTAGTTCTAACTATGGCTACACCTTC. This encodes CASSLSSNYGYTF. The variable domain in full, with the rest retrieved from reference TRBV7-8 and TRBJ1-2, is GAGVSQSPRYKVAKRGQDVALRCDPISGHVSLFWYQQALGQGPEFLTYFQNEAQLDKSGLPSDRFFAERPEGSVSTLKIQRTQQEDSAVYLCASSLSSNYGYTFGSGTRLTVV.

The chain links TRBV2 to TRBJ2-1, with TRBD2 matching 8 bases. Germline CDR1 and CDR2: SNHLY and FYNNEI. J gave up 5 bases and V 3 bases, and 9 bases lay outside the gene matches. This CDR3 is 16 amino acids long. The CDR3 is CASSDLLAGKNNEQFF. In nucleotides, the CDR3 is TGTGCCAGCAGTGATTTATTAGCGGGGAAAAACAATGAGCAGTTCTTC.

Many counts were recorded for this clonotype. V and J are TRBV19 and TRBJ2-3, with D possibly matching TRBD1 (6 bases). This CDR3 comprises 17 residues. Looked up from germline, CDR1 is LNHDA and CDR2 is SQIVND (reference sequence). V gave up 9 bases and J gave up 3 bases, with 25 bases separating them. Here the CDR3 reads CASSASRGPLSTDTQYF. The CDR3 nucleotides read TGTGCCAGCTCCGCATCCAGGGGACCCTTGAGTACAGATACGCAGTATTTT.

V gene TRBV3-1 combines with J gene TRBJ1-2; D is perhaps TRBD1 (5 bases). This CDR3 contains 14 residues. Germline lookup yields CDR1 LGHDT and CDR2 YNNKEL (reference sequence). V was trimmed by 3 bases and J by 4 bases, leaving 12 bases between them. CDR3 sequence (DNA): TGTGCCAGCAGCCAGAAGGGGAGTATCTATGGCTACACCTTC. This gives the protein CASSQKGSIYGYTF.